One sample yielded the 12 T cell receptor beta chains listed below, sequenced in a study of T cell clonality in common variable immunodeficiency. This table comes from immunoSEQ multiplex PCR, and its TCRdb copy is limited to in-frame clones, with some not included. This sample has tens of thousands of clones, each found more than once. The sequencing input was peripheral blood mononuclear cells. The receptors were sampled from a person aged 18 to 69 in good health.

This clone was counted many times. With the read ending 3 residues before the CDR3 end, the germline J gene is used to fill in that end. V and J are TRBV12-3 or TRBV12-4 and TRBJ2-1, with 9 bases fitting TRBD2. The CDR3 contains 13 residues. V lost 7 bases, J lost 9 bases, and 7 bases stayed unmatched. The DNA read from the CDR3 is TGTGCCAGCACCCCCGCGGGAGGGGGTGAG. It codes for CASTPAGGGE. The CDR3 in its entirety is CASTPAGGGEQFF.

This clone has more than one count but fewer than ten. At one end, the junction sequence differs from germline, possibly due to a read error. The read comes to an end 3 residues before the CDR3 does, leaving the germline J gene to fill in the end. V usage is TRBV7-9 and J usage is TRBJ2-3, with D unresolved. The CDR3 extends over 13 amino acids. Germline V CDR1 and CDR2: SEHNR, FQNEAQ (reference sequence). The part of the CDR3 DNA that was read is TGTGCCAGCAGCCCAAATGTGGCAGAGACG. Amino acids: CASSPNVAET. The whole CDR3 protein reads CASSPNVAETQYF. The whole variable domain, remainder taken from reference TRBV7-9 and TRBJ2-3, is DTGVSQNPRHKITKRGQNVTFRCDPISEHNRLYWYRQTLGQGPEFLTYFQNEAQLEKSRLLSDRFSAERPKGSFSTLEIQRTEQGDSAMYLCASSPNVAETQYFGPGTRLTVL.

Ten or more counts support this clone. The CDR3 sequence is CASSPRRESNTGELFF. The sequenced part of the CDR3 DNA is TGCGCCAGCAGCCCTAGGCGGGAGTCAAACACCGGGGAG. The V gene is TRBV5-1, the J gene TRBJ2-2; the match to TRBD2 covers 7 bases. The read is 3 residues too short to cover the CDR3 end, so that end is filled in from the germline J gene. V was clipped by 4 bases and J by 2 bases; unmatched bases: 8. The CDR3 is 16 amino acids. The germline V gene encodes CDR1 SGHRS and CDR2 YFSETQ. Looking up the rest from reference TRBV5-1 and TRBJ2-2 gives the full variable domain: KAGVTQTPRYLIKTRGQQVTLSCSPISGHRSVSWYQQTPGQGLQFLFEYFSETQRNKGNFPGRFSGRQFSNSRSEMNVSTLELGDSALYLCASSPRRESNTGELFFGEGSRLTVL.

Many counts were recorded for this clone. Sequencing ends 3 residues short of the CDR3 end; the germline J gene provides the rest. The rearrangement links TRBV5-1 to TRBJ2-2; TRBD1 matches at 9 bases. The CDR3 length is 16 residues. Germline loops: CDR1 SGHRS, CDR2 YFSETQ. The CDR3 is CASSSGTGRADSPLFF. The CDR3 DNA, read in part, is TGCGCCAGCAGCTCCGGGACAGGGCGAGCGGATTCACCG.

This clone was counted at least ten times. The CDR3 protein is CASSQGGRVIYEQYF. CDR3 bases read: TGTGCCAGCAGCCAAGGCGGGAGGGTTATTTACGAG. The J gene is TRBJ2-7, the V gene TRBV14; the match to TRBD2 covers 9 bases. Read data end 3 residues before the CDR3 end; the end is taken from the germline J gene. The CDR3 runs 15 residues. Losses at the gene ends were 1 base for V and 4 bases for J; bases not matched to a gene: 5. Germline V CDR1 and CDR2: SGHDN, FVKESK.

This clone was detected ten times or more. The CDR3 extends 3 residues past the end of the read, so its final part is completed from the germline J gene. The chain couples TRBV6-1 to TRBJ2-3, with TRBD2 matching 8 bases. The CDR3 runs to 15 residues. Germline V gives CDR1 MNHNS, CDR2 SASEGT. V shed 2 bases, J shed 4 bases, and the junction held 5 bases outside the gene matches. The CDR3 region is CASSEQAGAPDTQYF. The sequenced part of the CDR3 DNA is TGTGCCAGCAGTGAACAAGCGGGAGCTCCAGATACG.

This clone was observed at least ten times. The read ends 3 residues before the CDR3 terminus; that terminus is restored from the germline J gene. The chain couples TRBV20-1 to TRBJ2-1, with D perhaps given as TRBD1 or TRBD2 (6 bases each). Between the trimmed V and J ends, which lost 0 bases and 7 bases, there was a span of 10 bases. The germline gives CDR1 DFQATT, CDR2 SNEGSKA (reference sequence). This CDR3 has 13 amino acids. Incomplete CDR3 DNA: TGCAGTGCTAGAGATCAGGGGAGGAATGAG. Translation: CSARDQGRNE. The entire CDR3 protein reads CSARDQGRNEQFF.

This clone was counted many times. CDR3 amino acids: CASSAQPGGSYEQYF. The sequenced part of the CDR3 DNA is TGTGCCAGTAGTGCCCAGCCAGGGGGAAGCTACGAG. The V gene is TRBV19, the J gene TRBJ2-7; 7 positions match TRBD1. The read terminates 3 residues before the CDR3 end, so the remaining end is supplied by the germline J gene. V was clipped by 5 bases and J by 3 bases; unmatched bases: 10. The length of the CDR3 is 15 residues. Germline values: CDR1 LNHDA, CDR2 SQIVND (reference sequence).

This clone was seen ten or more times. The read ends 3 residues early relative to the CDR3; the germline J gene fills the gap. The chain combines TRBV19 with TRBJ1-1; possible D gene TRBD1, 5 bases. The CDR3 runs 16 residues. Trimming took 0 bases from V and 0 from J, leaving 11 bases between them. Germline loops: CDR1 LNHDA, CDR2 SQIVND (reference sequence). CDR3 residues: CASSIDLRGLNTEAFF. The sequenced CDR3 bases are TGTGCCAGTAGTATAGATTTGAGGGGCCTGAACACTGAA.

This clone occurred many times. The CDR3 DNA, read in part, is TGTGCCAGCAGCACTCAGGGGTACGAG. It yields the protein CASSTQGYE. The CDR3 as a whole reads CASSTQGYEQYF. The chain has TRBV3-1 (or the pseudogene TRBV3-2) and TRBJ2-7; perhaps TRBD1 as D (6 bases). Sequencing ends 3 residues short of the CDR3 end; the germline J gene provides the rest. The V gene lost 5 bases and the J gene lost 4 bases, with 9 bases spanning the gap. There are 12 residues in the CDR3. In germline, CDR1 is LGHDT, CDR2 YNNKEL (reference sequence).

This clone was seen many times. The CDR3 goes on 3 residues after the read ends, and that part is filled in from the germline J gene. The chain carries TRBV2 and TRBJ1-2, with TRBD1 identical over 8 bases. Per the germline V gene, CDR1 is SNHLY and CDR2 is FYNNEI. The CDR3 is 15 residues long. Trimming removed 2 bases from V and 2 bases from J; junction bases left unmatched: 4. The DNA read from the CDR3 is TGTGCCAGCAGTGAACCCAGGGGGCAGAACTATGGC. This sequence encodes CASSEPRGQNYG. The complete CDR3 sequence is CASSEPRGQNYGYTF.

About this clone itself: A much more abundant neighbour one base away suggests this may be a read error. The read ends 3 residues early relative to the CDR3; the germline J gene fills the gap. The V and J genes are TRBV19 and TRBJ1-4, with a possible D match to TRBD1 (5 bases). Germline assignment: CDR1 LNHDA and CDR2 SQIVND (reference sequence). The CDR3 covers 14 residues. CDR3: CASSIASGANVLFF. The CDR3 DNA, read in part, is TGTGCCAGTAGTATAGCTTCTGGGGCCAACGTA.